Each of the 10 T cell receptor beta chains below was sequenced from the same sample in a study of blood T cell repertoires in COVID-19. Libraries were prepared by immunoSEQ multiplex PCR; TCRdb keeps only in-frame clonotypes and omits some of them. Of about 140,000 clones listed, about 82% are singletons. Sequencing was done on a sample of peripheral blood. The receptors shown here come from a middle-aged man with acute or convalescent COVID-19.

V and J are TRBV3-1 (or the pseudogene TRBV3-2) and TRBJ2-7; the match to TRBD1 covers 10 bases. Germline values: CDR1 LGHDT, CDR2 YNNKEL (reference sequence). After removal of 5 bases from V and 5 bases from J, the junction contained 9 bases not matched to a gene. The CDR3 spans 15 residues. The CDR3 here is CASSTRDRGVDEQYF. CDR3 nucleotides: TGTGCCAGCAGCACCCGGGACAGGGGTGTGGACGAGCAGTACTTC.

The CDR3 reads CASSDSGVPYEQYF. The CDR3 DNA follows: TGCGCCAGCAGTGATTCGGGGGTCCCCTACGAGCAGTACTTC. This chain links TRBV10-1 with TRBJ2-7, with D perhaps matching TRBD2 (6 bases). Germline V gives CDR1 WNHNN, CDR2 SYGVQD (reference sequence). Deletions cut 3 bases from V and 2 bases from J, with 11 bases between. The CDR3 runs 14 residues.

On this clone: The same CDR3 can be traced to other DNA sequences in this sample. This chain connects TRBV2 to TRBJ2-3; 9 positions match TRBD1. The CDR3 has 15 amino acids. The germline V gene has CDR1 SNHLY and CDR2 FYNNEI. Trimming removed 2 bases from V and 1 base from J; junction bases left unmatched: 1. The CDR3 DNA reads as TGTGCCAGCAGTGAAAGACAGGGGGGCACAGATACGCAGTATTTT. Amino acid sequence: CASSERQGGTDTQYF.

This clone was picked up one time. The J gene is TRBJ1-2, the V gene TRBV19; 11 bases fit TRBD1. The germline CDR1 and CDR2 sequences are LNHDA and SQIVND (reference sequence). J was trimmed by 4 bases and V by 4 bases; bases with no gene match: 5. The CDR3 length is 15 residues. CDR3 nucleotide sequence: TGTGCCAGTAGTACGTGGGACAGGGGGACCTATGGCTACACCTTC. It codes for CASSTWDRGTYGYTF.

The V and J genes are TRBV4-2 and TRBJ1-1, with 8 bases lining up with TRBD1. Germline V CDR1 and CDR2: LGHNA, YNFKEQ. CDR3 length: 13 residues. V lost 0 bases, J lost 8 bases, and 2 bases stayed unmatched. The CDR3 DNA sequence: TGTGCCAGCAGCCAAGATCGGGACAGGGAAGCTTTCTTT. Translated, it gives CASSQDRDREAFF.

This clone was seen a few times. The chain has TRBV7-9 and TRBJ1-1; TRBD1 matches 7 bases. CDR1 is SEHNR and CDR2 is FQNEAQ in the germline V gene (reference sequence). With V trimmed by 7 bases and J by 2 bases, 4 bases remained unmatched. The length of the CDR3 is 13 residues. CDR3 sequence (DNA): TGTGCCAGCACCGGGACAGCCAACACTGAAGCTTTCTTT. Translating it yields CASTGTANTEAFF.

V gene TRBV5-1 combines with J gene TRBJ2-7; TRBD2 matches at 13 bases. V lost 4 bases and J lost 3; bases outside the gene matches: 10. Germline V CDR1 and CDR2: SGHRS, YFSETQ. The CDR3 is 17 residues long. The CDR3 nucleotides are TGCGCCAGCAGCCCGGGGACTAGCGGGACAGTGGGCTACGAGCAGTACTTC. It codes for CASSPGTSGTVGYEQYF.

The gene calls are TRBV7-3 and TRBJ1-6; TRBD1 matches 8 bases. The CDR3 sequence is 15 residues long. V was clipped by 5 bases and J by 9 bases; unmatched bases: 9. Germline V gene data show CDR1 as SGHTA and CDR2 as FQGTGA. The CDR3 sequence is CASSAGLTGVSPLHF. CDR3 in DNA: TGTGCCAGCAGCGCCGGACTGACAGGGGTTTCACCCCTCCACTTT.

V usage is TRBV19 and J usage is TRBJ2-1; 9 bases are a match to TRBD1. The V gene's germline CDR1 is LNHDA and CDR2 SQIVND (reference sequence). The CDR3 runs 15 residues. The V and J ends lost 9 bases and 6 bases, in that order; junction bases with no gene match: 12. The CDR3 coding sequence is TGTGCCAGCCAGACCGGGACAGGGTCCCCCAATGAGCAGTTCTTC. It yields the protein CASQTGTGSPNEQFF.

This chain links TRBV12-3 or TRBV12-4 with TRBJ1-2; perhaps TRBD1 as D (5 bases). The CDR3 extends over 12 amino acids. The V end lost 3 bases, the J end lost 7 bases, and 9 bases lay between the germline ends. CDR3: CASSFSGFGYTF. CDR3 in DNA: TGTGCCAGCAGTTTCTCAGGGTTTGGCTACACCTTC.